These T cell receptor beta chains were read from a single sample in a study of vaccination and CD4 T cells after COVID-19. The antigens these receptors bind are not known. Via MiXCR, TCRdb re-called the PCR reads, giving one row per CDR3 protein. The sample shows some 15,000 distinct CDR3 sequences, 52% of them seen only once. Source material: CD4+ T cells from blood, cultured in vitro. The receptors here all came from a human donor who had recovered from COVID-19. CDR3s include the opening cysteine and the closing phenylalanine or tryptophan. The D gene is left open where the match is weak. Rows may omit the clone size; those that give it use once, few, many or a size class.

size	D	V	J	CDR3	DNA
NA	TRBD1	TRBV2	TRBJ2-3	CASRGGQGAAQPQYF	TGTGCCAGCAGGGGGGGACAGGGGGCGGCTCAGCCCCAGTATTTT
few	TRBD2	TRBV7-2	TRBJ2-7	CASSFTSVGEQYF	TGTGCCAGCAGCTTCACTAGCGTGGGGGAGCAGTACTTC
NA	TRBD1	TRBV5-1	TRBJ1-1	CASSFGTANTEAFF	TGCGCCAGCAGCTTTGGGACAGCAAACACTGAAGCTTTCTTT
few	NA	TRBV24-1	TRBJ1-5	CATSGLYSNQPQHF	TGTGCCACCAGTGGGCTGTATAGCAATCAGCCCCAGCATTTT
NA	NA	TRBV6-1	TRBJ2-2	CASKGPINTGELFF	TGTGCCAGCAAGGGACCTATAAACACCGGGGAGCTGTTTTTT
NA	NA	TRBV20-1	TRBJ2-2	CSARDMGNTGELFF	TGCAGTGCTAGAGATATGGGGAACACCGGGGAGCTGTTTTTT
NA	NA	TRBV19	TRBJ2-7	CASSRGFSSYEQYF	TGTGCCAGTAGTAGGGGTTTCAGCTCCTACGAGCAGTACTTC
NA	NA	TRBV7-2	TRBJ2-1	CASSLDESHNEQFF	TGTGCCAGCAGCTTAGACGAGTCACACAATGAGCAGTTCTTC
NA	NA	TRBV20-1	TRBJ1-1	CSASLAGGGTEAFF	TGCAGTGCTAGTTTGGCGGGGGGTGGCACTGAAGCTTTCTTT
NA	TRBD1	TRBV6-1	TRBJ1-5	CASRGIWETGDNQPQHF	TGTGCCAGCAGGGGAATTTGGGAGACAGGGGACAATCAGCCCCAGCATTTT
NA	TRBD1	TRBV7-2	TRBJ1-2	CASSFASGGGYGYTF	TGTGCCAGCAGCTTCGCTTCAGGGGGCGGGTATGGCTACACCTTC
NA	NA	TRBV28	TRBJ1-1	CASKGLGNTEAFF	TGTGCCAGCAAAGGGCTGGGGAACACTGAAGCTTTCTTT
NA	TRBD1	TRBV6-2/TRBV6-3	TRBJ1-2	CASSYGTGAHSNYGYTF	TGTGCCAGCAGTTACGGGACAGGCGCCCACTCTAACTATGGCTACACCTTC
large	NA	TRBV20-1	TRBJ2-3	CSARAATDTQYF	TGCAGTGCTAGAGCGGCTACAGATACGCAGTATTTT
medium-sized	TRBD1	TRBV28	TRBJ1-2	CASQRQGAGSGYTF	TGTGCCAGCCAACGCCAGGGGGCGGGCAGTGGCTACACCTTC
NA	TRBD1	TRBV27	TRBJ1-4	CASTDREGEKLFF	TGTGCCAGCACAGACAGGGAGGGTGAAAAACTGTTTTTT
NA	NA	TRBV10-3	TRBJ1-5	CAISPVRGGPNQPQHF	TGTGCCATCAGTCCCGTTCGAGGGGGACCAAATCAGCCCCAGCATTTT
few	TRBD2	TRBV20-1	TRBJ2-7	CSARLAGGPFEQYF	TGCAGTGCTAGGCTAGCGGGAGGGCCTTTCGAGCAGTACTTC